The 19 T cell receptor beta chains below all came from one sample that was sequenced in a study of T cells in Graves' hyperthyroidism and ophthalmopathy. Amplification of TCR beta CDR3 regions was performed using RNA transcripts as template. During a first-round RT-PCR of the TCR CDR3, the HTBI primer set was used. Each CDR3 protein gets one entry after TCRdb re-called the multiplex PCR reads with MiXCR. The sample holds some 490,000 distinct CDR3 sequences, more than 15% seen once. Sequencing input: blood. All receptors derive from a woman aged 25 to 39 with Graves' ophthalmopathy.

This clonotype was detected many times. The chain is built from TRBV19 and TRBJ1-1; no firm D call. Germline V gives CDR1 LNHDA, CDR2 SQIVND (reference sequence). Deletions cut 7 bases from V and 1 base from J, with 13 bases between. This CDR3 comprises 14 residues. DNA for the CDR3: TGTGCCAGTAAAACCGAAATTGGGAACACTGAAGCTTTCTTT. It is translated as CASKTEIGNTEAFF.

This clonotype turned up a few times. The chain couples TRBV6-9 to TRBJ2-3; 9 bases are shared with TRBD2. CDR3 length equals 15 residues. Losses at the gene ends were 2 bases for V and 4 bases for J; bases not matched to a gene: 4. Per germline, CDR1 MNHGY and CDR2 SVAAGI. This CDR3 is CASSYPSGTSDTQYF. CDR3 bases: TGTGCCAGCAGTTATCCTAGCGGGACCTCAGATACGCAGTATTTT.

The sample holds many counts of this clonotype. The CDR3 reads CASSQDGYGYTF. The CDR3 nucleotides are TGCGCCAGCAGCCAGGACGGTTATGGCTACACCTTC. J is TRBJ1-2 and V is TRBV5-1; the D is unclear. The CDR3 loop spans 12 amino acids. Trimming took 4 bases from V and 5 from J, leaving 9 bases between them. From germline, CDR1 is SGHRS and CDR2 YFSETQ. The variable domain in full, with the rest retrieved from reference TRBV5-1 and TRBJ1-2, is KAGVTQTPRYLIKTRGQQVTLSCSPISGHRSVSWYQQTPGQGLQFLFEYFSETQRNKGNFPGRFSGRQFSNSRSEMNVSTLELGDSALYLCASSQDGYGYTFGSGTRLTVV.

The J gene is TRBJ2-7, the V gene TRBV6-1, with D possibly matching TRBD2 (7 bases). This CDR3 is built from 12 residues. The V gene lost 7 bases and the J gene lost 2 bases, with 9 bases spanning the gap. CDR1 is MNHNS, CDR2 SASEGT, per germline. CDR3 region: CASNGGPYEQYF. CDR3 coding DNA: TGTGCCAGCAACGGGGGGCCCTACGAGCAGTACTTC.

This clonotype was counted ten times or more. This chain links TRBV12-3 or TRBV12-4 with TRBJ2-7; D is unclear. V shed 2 bases and J shed 5 bases, with 10 bases lying between them. The CDR3 runs 13 residues. CDR3 coding DNA: TGTGCCAGCAGTTTAATTAGGTCAGACGAGCAGTACTTC. Residues: CASSLIRSDEQYF.

To note about this clonotype: A much larger clone is a single base away; this may be a read error. The chain couples TRBV13 to TRBJ2-4, with unresolved D. The CDR3 is made up of 16 amino acids. V gave up 5 bases and J gave up 0 bases, with 14 bases separating them. Per germline, CDR1 PRHDT and CDR2 FYEKMQ (reference sequence). The CDR3 nucleotides are TGTGCCAGCAGCGCCACGACCGAGACAGCCAAAAACATTCAGTACTTC. Translation gives CASSATTETAKNIQYF.

This clonotype was counted at least ten times. The V and J genes are TRBV20-1 and TRBJ1-4; the D gene is possibly TRBD1 (6 bases). The CDR3 totals 15 residues. With 1 base removed from V and 4 bases from J, the gap between germline ends came to 13 bases. The germline V gene has CDR1 DFQATT and CDR2 SNEGSKA (reference sequence). CDR3 nucleotide sequence: TGCAGTGCTAGAGCACTCCTGGACAGTAATGAAAAACTGTTTTTT. It yields the protein CSARALLDSNEKLFF.

The gene calls are TRBV27 and TRBJ2-4; D possibly uses TRBD1 or TRBD2 (5 bases each). Germline CDR1 and CDR2: MNHEY and SMNVEV (reference sequence). The CDR3 extends over 16 amino acids. The V end lost 5 bases, the J end lost 0 bases, and 14 bases lay between the germline ends. CDR3 amino acids: CASSPQSGLAKNIQYF. The CDR3 region has the DNA TGTGCCAGCAGTCCCCAGTCGGGGCTAGCCAAAAACATTCAGTACTTC.

The chain carries TRBV6-6 and TRBJ2-7; the D is unclear. This CDR3 spans 11 amino acids. CDR1 is MNHNY and CDR2 is SVGAGI in the germline V gene (reference sequence). Trimming left V 0 bases short and J 7 bases short, with 4 bases between. The CDR3 sequence: CASSYSAEQYF. CDR3 in DNA: TGTGCCAGCAGTTACTCGGCAGAGCAGTACTTC.

This clonotype was seen ten or more times. The chain couples TRBV30 to TRBJ2-1; 7 bases map to TRBD2. CDR3 size: 14 residues. The V segment lost 1 base and the J segment 3 bases; nucleotides outside the gene matches: 3. CDR1 is GTSNPN and CDR2 is SVGIG in the germline V gene (reference sequence). The CDR3 DNA follows: TGTGCCTGGAGTGCTGGCGGGAGCTACAATGAGCAGTTCTTC. It is translated as CAWSAGGSYNEQFF.

This clonotype was counted at least ten times. This chain uses TRBV11-2 with TRBJ1-2; D is unresolved. V lost 5 bases to trimming and J lost 1 base, with 14 bases between them. The CDR3 covers 15 residues. Germline loops: CDR1 SGHAT, CDR2 FQNNGV. Written as DNA, the CDR3 is TGTGCCAGCAGCGCGCCCCACAGCTTTAACTATGGCTACACCTTC. Encoded protein: CASSAPHSFNYGYTF.

This clonotype was detected many times. This chain connects TRBV30 to TRBJ1-5, with D hard to call. From germline, CDR1 is GTSNPN and CDR2 SVGIG (reference sequence). The CDR3 runs 13 residues. Trimming pared 1 base from V and 6 bases from J, leaving 10 bases between. This CDR3 reads CAWSGGGRQPQHF. The DNA for the CDR3 is TGTGCCTGGAGTGGGGGAGGGCGTCAGCCCCAGCATTTT.

This clonotype was seen only a few times. This rearrangement joins TRBV4-1 to TRBJ2-5; D possibly corresponds to TRBD2 (6 bases). Germline-derived CDR1 and CDR2 are MGHRA and YSYEKL. This CDR3 region has 15 residues. V shed 0 bases and J shed 2 bases, with 10 bases lying between them. DNA of the CDR3: TGCGCCAGCAGCCAAGAGGGGGGTGGACAAGAGACCCAGTACTTC. Translating it yields CASSQEGGGQETQYF.

There are a few counts of this clonotype. The chain combines TRBV6-1 with TRBJ2-5; TRBD2 matches 9 bases. CDR1 is MNHNS, CDR2 SASEGT, per germline. Losses at the gene ends were 3 bases for V and 2 bases for J; bases not matched to a gene: 7. The CDR3 runs 16 residues. CDR3 amino acids: CASSEHSGLAQETQYF. The DNA of the CDR3 is TGTGCCAGCAGTGAGCATTCGGGACTAGCTCAAGAGACCCAGTACTTC.

This clonotype was picked up many times. The CDR3 here is CASSLTGASGAQHF. CDR3 DNA sequence: TGTGCCAGCAGCCTTACAGGGGCCTCTGGGGCCCAGCATTTT. The chain combines TRBV12-3 or TRBV12-4 with TRBJ1-5; 7 positions match TRBD1. J gave up 11 bases and V 6 bases, and 13 bases lay outside the gene matches. This CDR3 is 14 amino acids long.

V gene TRBV15 combines with J gene TRBJ2-5; perhaps TRBD1 as D (6 bases). Germline V gene sequence: CDR1 LNHNV, CDR2 YYDKDF (reference sequence). V was pared by 1 base and J by 11 bases, with 20 bases between. This CDR3 is 15 amino acids long. The CDR3 protein is CATSRVQGQVGGQYF. CDR3 in DNA: TGTGCCACCAGCAGAGTTCAGGGGCAGGTTGGTGGACAGTACTTC.

The chain has TRBV28 and TRBJ2-1; a weak D match, TRBD2 (6 bases). V was pared by 3 bases and J by 5 bases, with 14 bases between. Germline V gene lookup returns CDR1 MDHEN and CDR2 SYDVKM. The CDR3 covers 15 residues. The CDR3 DNA reads TGTGCCAGCAGTTTTGGGCTAGCGTCCCACAATGAGCAGTTCTTC. Translated, it gives CASSFGLASHNEQFF.

The chain carries TRBV10-2 and TRBJ1-2, with 8 bases matching TRBD1. V shed 3 bases and J 13 bases; nucleotides not matched to a gene: 7. CDR1 is WSHSY and CDR2 is SAAADI in the germline V gene. The CDR3 has 12 amino acids. DNA for the CDR3: TGCGCCAGCAGTGACCCGACAGGGGTTGGCACCTTC. It is translated as CASSDPTGVGTF.

The V gene is TRBV20-1, the J gene TRBJ2-2; 11 bases are shared with TRBD2. V gave up 3 bases and J gave up 1 base; unmatched junction bases: 10. This CDR3 has 18 amino acids. The V gene's germline CDR1 is DFQATT and CDR2 SNEGSKA (reference sequence). Here the CDR3 reads CSASGASGRTQNTGELFF. The CDR3 DNA sequence: TGCAGTGCTAGTGGGGCTAGCGGGAGGACTCAGAACACCGGGGAGCTGTTTTTT.